The 15 T cell receptor beta chains below all came from one sample that was sequenced in a study of T cell repertoires in cytomegalovirus infection. TCRdb re-called the reads through MiXCR, storing one row per CDR3 protein. The table has tens of thousands of distinct CDR3 sequences, 20% to 25% seen once. The antigens for these receptors are not known. Sequencing was performed on PBMCs, sequenced either directly or after in vitro stimulation (not recorded which). The receptors stem from a human donor in good health (CMV status not recorded). Some clones in this sample may be carry-over from other donors' samples.

Only one count was recorded for this clonotype. The rearrangement links TRBV20-1 to TRBJ2-1, with D maybe TRBD2 (6 bases). Trimming removed 5 bases from V and 2 bases from J, with 19 bases in between. The CDR3 sequence is 16 residues long. Germline-derived CDR1 and CDR2 are DFQATT and SNEGSKA (reference sequence). This chain's CDR3 is CSASKGTGVTYNEQFF. CDR3 coding DNA: TGCAGTGCTTCTAAGGGTACGGGAGTGACCTACAATGAGCAGTTCTTC.

CDR3 region: CASSMEQRSNEAFF. In DNA, the CDR3 is TGTGCCAGCAGTATGGAGCAGCGATCAAACGAAGCTTTCTTT. This chain connects TRBV12-3 or TRBV12-4 to TRBJ1-1; D gene uncertain. Trimming removed 5 bases at V and 8 bases at J, with 18 bases between. This CDR3 comprises 14 residues.

At least ten counts were recorded for this clonotype. The chain is built from TRBV7-2 and TRBJ1-3; D uncertain. In germline, CDR1 is SGHTA, CDR2 FQGNSA. The V end was cut by 5 bases, the J end by 1 base, with 9 bases between. This CDR3 has 14 amino acids. The CDR3 loop is CASSHVVSGNTIYF. The CDR3 DNA reads as TGTGCCAGCAGCCACGTTGTTTCTGGAAACACCATATATTTT.

J is TRBJ1-1 and V is TRBV20-1; perhaps TRBD1 as D (5 bases). The CDR3 runs 11 residues. In germline, CDR1 is DFQATT, CDR2 SNEGSKA (reference sequence). V was shortened by 0 bases and J by 10 bases, with 9 bases between the two germline ends. The CDR3 protein is CSARDQGTAFF. As DNA, the CDR3 is TGCAGTGCTAGAGATCAAGGGACAGCTTTCTTT.

This chain joins TRBV20-1 and TRBJ2-7; the D gene is possibly TRBD2 (6 bases). CDR1 DFQATT and CDR2 SNEGSKA come from the germline V gene (reference sequence). Between the trimmed V and J ends, which lost 1 base and 3 bases, there was a span of 10 bases. The CDR3 runs to 13 residues. CDR3 sequence (DNA): TGCAGTGCTAGAGTCCGACTAGGCTACGAGCAGTACTTC. This sequence encodes CSARVRLGYEQYF.

This clonotype was counted at least ten times. The rearrangement uses TRBV4-3 and TRBJ1-1; D gene ambiguous. The CDR3 is made up of 13 amino acids. V was cut by 4 bases and J by 11 bases, with 17 bases left in between. The V gene's germline CDR1 is LGHNA and CDR2 YSLEER. CDR3 sequence (DNA): TGCGCCAGCAGCCGCCTTGGTGGGAGACGGGCTTTCTTT. Translation: CASSRLGGRRAFF.

This clonotype was found many times. The chain combines TRBV7-2 with TRBJ2-2, with 8 bases aligning to TRBD1. V lost 5 bases, J lost 3 bases, and 8 bases stayed unmatched. The germline V gene encodes CDR1 SGHTA and CDR2 FQGNSA. CDR3 size: 16 residues. CDR3 bases: TGTGCCAGCAGCAGAGGACAGGGTTGGGACACCGGGGAGCTGTTTTTT. Its protein product is CASSRGQGWDTGELFF. Full variable domain (missing parts from reference TRBV7-2 and TRBJ2-2): GAGVSQSPSNKVTEKGKDVELRCDPISGHTALYWYRQSLGQGLEFLIYFQGNSAPDKSGLPSDRFSAERTGGSVSTLTIQRTQQEDSAVYLCASSRGQGWDTGELFFGEGSRLTVL.

The chain uses TRBV19 and TRBJ2-5; D call uncertain. Between the trimmed V and J ends, which lost 3 bases and 3 bases, there was a span of 8 bases. This CDR3 is built from 13 residues. CDR1 is LNHDA, CDR2 SQIVND, per germline (reference sequence). CDR3 sequence reads: CASSMGSEETQYF. The CDR3 nucleotides are TGTGCCAGTAGTATGGGGTCGGAAGAGACCCAGTACTTC.

The J gene is TRBJ2-5, the V gene TRBV9; 9 nucleotides agree with TRBD1. V was pared by 3 bases and J by 2 bases, with 8 bases of the junction left unmatched. This CDR3 has 16 residues. From germline, CDR1 is SGDLS and CDR2 YYNGEE. CDR3 sequence reads: CASSATGGPIQETQYF. Here the CDR3 DNA reads TGTGCCAGCAGCGCCACAGGGGGCCCTATTCAAGAGACCCAGTACTTC.

This chain uses TRBV11-2 with TRBJ1-3, with D unresolved. CDR1 SGHAT and CDR2 FQNNGV come from the germline V gene. Trimming shortened V by 1 base and J by 0 bases, and 13 bases separated the two germline ends. This CDR3 has 17 residues. The CDR3 loop is CASSLAGLLSSGNTIYF. CDR3 DNA sequence: TGTGCCAGCAGCTTAGCCGGTCTTCTTAGCTCTGGAAACACCATATATTTT.

The rearrangement links TRBV5-6 to TRBJ1-4; D perhaps matches TRBD1 (6 bases). Deletions cut 4 bases from V and 5 bases from J, with 9 bases between. The CDR3 extends over 13 amino acids. Germline V gene lookup returns CDR1 SGHDT and CDR2 YYEEEE. The CDR3 loop reads CASSGDRNEKLFF. The DNA for the CDR3 is TGTGCCAGCAGCGGAGACAGGAATGAAAAACTGTTTTTT. Full variable domain (rest looked up from reference TRBV5-6 and TRBJ1-4): DAGVTQSPTHLIKTRGQQVTLRCSPKSGHDTVSWYQQALGQGPQFIFQYYEEEERQRGNFPDRFSGHQFPNYSSELNVNALLLGDSALYLCASSGDRNEKLFFGSGTQLSVL.

The chain recombines TRBV6-6 with TRBJ2-7; D ambiguous. The CDR3 totals 14 residues. V was clipped by 2 bases and J by 1 base, with 9 bases between them. Germline values: CDR1 MNHNY, CDR2 SVGAGI (reference sequence). The CDR3 bases are TGTGCCAGCAGTTACAGTGTCGTGTCCTACGAGCAGTACGTC. It encodes CASSYSVVSYEQYV.

A few counts support this clonotype. J is TRBJ2-7 and V is TRBV2; perhaps TRBD1 as D (5 bases). V lost 4 bases to trimming and J lost 3 bases, with 10 bases between them. Germline lookup yields CDR1 SNHLY and CDR2 FYNNEI. The CDR3 is 13 residues long. CDR3 in DNA: TGTGCCAGCAGTGGGGGCAGGGACTACGAGCAGTACTTC. Protein product: CASSGGRDYEQYF.

The chain combines TRBV7-8 with TRBJ2-5, with 7 bases identical to TRBD2. The germline V gene encodes CDR1 SGHVS and CDR2 FQNEAQ. Trimming at V came to 3 bases and at J to 4 bases, leaving 11 bases not matched to a gene. CDR3 length equals 16 residues. The CDR3 DNA reads as TGTGCCAGCAGCTTCGTCCCCTGGGGGGAGGGAGAGACCCAGTACTTC. Translating it yields CASSFVPWGEGETQYF.

This clonotype was recorded a few times. The chain has TRBV5-4 and TRBJ2-1; perhaps TRBD2 as D (6 bases). From germline, CDR1 is SGHNT and CDR2 YYREEE (reference sequence). Trimming removed 0 bases at V and 8 bases at J, with 9 bases between. The CDR3 extends over 13 amino acids. The CDR3 sequence is CASSLDGGYEQFF. The CDR3 bases are TGTGCCAGCAGCTTGGACGGGGGATATGAGCAGTTCTTC.